The 32 T cell receptor beta chains in this list originate from one sample, sequenced in a study of long-term antiretroviral therapy in people with HIV. Survey level was the resolution at which the v3.0 immunoSEQ assay ran. Profiled with immunoSEQ multiplex PCR; TCRdb holds only in-frame clones, not every one. The profile shows roughly 28,000 clones, approximately 90% of them singletons. The starting material was unsorted PBMCs, obtained 0.5 years after starting antiretroviral therapy. The receptors stem from a young woman with HIV.

This rearrangement joins TRBV9 to TRBJ1-2; tentatively, D is TRBD1 (5 bases). CDR1 is SGDLS, CDR2 YYNGEE, per germline. Trimming removed 0 bases from V and 5 bases from J, with 8 bases in between. The CDR3 length is 13 residues. This CDR3 reads CASSVDGGYGYTF. CDR3 coding DNA: TGTGCCAGCAGCGTAGACGGGGGATATGGCTACACCTTC.

The chain is built from TRBV5-1 and TRBJ1-4, with 8 bases fitting TRBD1. Germline-derived CDR1 and CDR2 are SGHRS and YFSETQ. This CDR3 region has 15 residues. The V and J ends lost 1 base and 5 bases, in that order; junction bases with no gene match: 4. As DNA, the CDR3 is TGCGCCAGCAGCTTGCGCGGGACAGGAAATGAAAAACTGTTTTTT. Translating it yields CASSLRGTGNEKLFF.

CDR3 protein: CASSLRGLLSDTQYF. CDR3 nucleotides: TGTGCCAGCTCATTGAGGGGGCTCTTATCGGATACGCAGTATTTT. The chain employs TRBV18 and TRBJ2-3; 7 nucleotides agree with TRBD1. The CDR3 has 15 amino acids. The trim removed 5 bases at V and 6 bases at J, leaving 11 bases unmatched. Germline-derived CDR1 and CDR2 are KGHSH and LQKENI.

The table lists this clone with a count of one. The chain uses TRBV14 and TRBJ2-7, with 8 bases identical to TRBD2. This CDR3 has 15 amino acids. CDR1 is SGHDN and CDR2 is FVKESK in the germline V gene. The V and J ends lost 3 bases and 6 bases, in that order; junction bases with no gene match: 10. The CDR3 bases are TGTGCCAGCAGCCATGAGGGACTAGGGATCGCCGAGCAGTACTTC. Its protein product is CASSHEGLGIAEQYF.

V and J are TRBV4-3 and TRBJ1-2, with D possibly matching TRBD1 (5 bases). V gave up 0 bases and J gave up 6 bases, with 14 bases separating them. CDR1 is LGHNA, CDR2 YSLEER, per germline. The CDR3 runs 15 residues. CDR3 residues: CASSQDLTVSDGYTF. The CDR3 DNA reads TGCGCCAGCAGCCAAGATTTGACAGTTTCTGATGGCTACACCTTC.

V gene TRBV7-2 combines with J gene TRBJ2-3; D ambiguous. This CDR3 is built from 16 residues. Germline CDR1 reads SGHTA; CDR2 reads FQGNSA. V lost 3 bases to trimming and J lost 0 bases, with 13 bases between them. Written as DNA, the CDR3 is TGTGCCAGCAGCTTGAAATCCGACCTTAGCACAGATACGCAGTATTTT. Amino acid sequence: CASSLKSDLSTDTQYF.

The rearrangement uses TRBV7-9 and TRBJ2-1; D is possibly TRBD1 or TRBD2 (5 bases each). V gave up 3 bases and J gave up 14 bases, with 20 bases separating them. CDR1 and CDR2 from the germline V gene are SEHNR and FQNEAQ (reference sequence). The CDR3 is made up of 14 amino acids. CDR3 bases: TGTGCCAGCAGCTTGACTGTTAGGGACGGCTTAAAGTTCTTC. This gives the protein CASSLTVRDGLKFF. Full variable domain (remainder filled in from reference TRBV7-9 and TRBJ2-1): DTGVSQNPRHKITKRGQNVTFRCDPISEHNRLYWYRQTLGQGPEFLTYFQNEAQLEKSRLLSDRFSAERPKGSFSTLEIQRTEQGDSAMYLCASSLTVRDGLKFFGPGTRLTVL.

The chain is built from TRBV4-3 and TRBJ2-1; TRBD2 matches at 9 bases. Germline CDR1 and CDR2: LGHNA and YSLEER. The V and J ends lost 1 base and 5 bases, in that order; junction bases with no gene match: 6. This CDR3 has 16 residues. CDR3 coding DNA: TGCGCCAGCAGCCAAGCAACTAGCGGGCCCGACAATGAGCAGTTCTTC. Protein product: CASSQATSGPDNEQFF.

The chain uses TRBV7-2 and TRBJ1-4; tentatively, D is TRBD1 (6 bases). The V end lost 2 bases, the J end lost 5 bases, and 21 bases lay between the germline ends. The germline gives CDR1 SGHTA, CDR2 FQGNSA. The CDR3 is 18 amino acids. The CDR3 loop is CASSLKRGAGTRNEKLFF. The CDR3 bases are TGTGCCAGCAGCTTAAAAAGGGGGGCCGGGACAAGAAATGAAAAACTGTTTTTT.

This clone was seen a few times. V is TRBV6-5 and J is TRBJ2-7; 7 bases are a match to TRBD2. There are 15 residues in the CDR3. Trimming took 6 bases from V and 0 from J; bases not matched to a gene: 8. Germline loops: CDR1 MNHEY, CDR2 SVGAGI. CDR3 nucleotide sequence: TGTGCCAGCAGCCCTAGCGGTCATTACTCCTACGAGCAGTACTTC. Translated, it gives CASSPSGHYSYEQYF.

In this sample, this clone turned up once. The chain combines TRBV14 with TRBJ2-5; 12 positions agree with TRBD2. The tail of the sequence fits TRBJ2-7 better, so the J call may be wrong. Germline CDR1 and CDR2: SGHDN and FVKESK. The CDR3 consists of 15 residues. The CDR3 reads CASSQDLAGGYEQYF. CDR3 DNA sequence: TGTGCCAGCAGCCAAGATCTAGCGGGAGGGTACGAGCAGTACTTC.

This CDR3 reads CASSADRGSGNTEAFF. CDR3 bases: TGTGCCAGCAGTGCCGACAGGGGATCCGGGAACACTGAAGCTTTCTTT. The genes are TRBV28 and TRBJ1-1; 8 bases agree with TRBD1. This CDR3 region has 16 residues. The V and J ends lost 5 bases and 1 base, in that order; junction bases with no gene match: 9. Germline V gene data show CDR1 as MDHEN and CDR2 as SYDVKM.

V usage is TRBV6-5 and J usage is TRBJ2-1, with 13 positions matching TRBD2. V was pared by 6 bases and J by 6 bases, with 5 bases of the junction left unmatched. The CDR3 is 15 amino acids. Germline V gene sequence: CDR1 MNHEY, CDR2 SVGAGI. The CDR3 loop is CASSQTSGRINEQFF. The CDR3 DNA reads as TGTGCCAGCAGCCAGACTAGCGGGAGGATCAATGAGCAGTTCTTC.

A few counts support this clone. The chain couples TRBV15 to TRBJ2-1; possibly TRBD2 for D (6 bases). CDR3 length: 19 amino acids. The V gene lost 3 bases and the J gene lost 0 bases, with 21 bases spanning the gap. CDR1 is LNHNV and CDR2 is YYDKDF in the germline V gene (reference sequence). The CDR3 reads CATSSTPGASGSSYNEQFF. The CDR3 DNA sequence: TGTGCCACCAGCAGTACCCCGGGAGCAAGCGGTAGCTCCTACAATGAGCAGTTCTTC.

The chain joins TRBV27 to TRBJ1-2; 8 bases match TRBD1. V lost 2 bases to trimming and J lost 8 bases; unmatched junction nucleotides: 7. The CDR3 runs 14 residues. Germline loops: CDR1 MNHEY, CDR2 SMNVEV (reference sequence). The chain's CDR3 is CASSLNRGKGGYTF. CDR3 DNA: TGTGCCAGCAGTTTAAACAGGGGGAAAGGAGGCTACACCTTC.

This clone appeared a few times. The sample has other DNA sequences that encode this CDR3 too. This chain joins TRBV6-5 and TRBJ2-7, with 8 bases aligning to TRBD1. Unmatched junction bases numbered 8, after V lost 6 bases and J lost 4 bases. The CDR3 is made up of 14 amino acids. Germline V gives CDR1 MNHEY, CDR2 SVGAGI. The CDR3 DNA sequence: TGTGCCAGCAGCCCCGGGACAGGTTCATACGAGCAGTACTTC. This translates into CASSPGTGSYEQYF.

The chain combines TRBV7-6 with TRBJ1-5; no clear D. There are 17 residues in the CDR3. The V end was cut by 1 base, the J end by 0 bases, with 13 bases between. The germline gives CDR1 SGHVS, CDR2 FNYEAQ. Written as DNA, the CDR3 is TGTGCCAGCAGCTTAGGGTCCGGCATTTATAGCAATCAGCCCCAGCATTTT. Translated: CASSLGSGIYSNQPQHF.

Concerning this clone itself: Other DNA variants within this sample encode the same CDR3. In DNA form, the CDR3 reads TGTGCCAGCAGCTTAGGGGGTGAGCAGTTCTTC. It yields the protein CASSLGGEQFF. V gene TRBV7-8 combines with J gene TRBJ2-1, with D hard to call. Germline V gene sequence: CDR1 SGHVS, CDR2 FQNEAQ. The CDR3 sequence is 11 residues long. The V gene lost 1 base and the J gene lost 9 bases, with 4 bases spanning the gap.

This chain connects TRBV5-4 to TRBJ1-5; 8 positions match TRBD1. The CDR3 covers 13 residues. Germline V gene lookup returns CDR1 SGHNT and CDR2 YYREEE (reference sequence). With 0 bases clipped from V and 11 bases from J, the junction kept 4 bases outside the gene matches. The CDR3 region is CASSLDGQGAQHF. The CDR3 DNA reads as TGTGCCAGCAGCTTGGACGGACAGGGTGCCCAGCATTTT. Full variable domain (outside the CDR3, taken from reference TRBV5-4 and TRBJ1-5): ETGVTQSPTHLIKTRGQQVTLRCSSQSGHNTVSWYQQALGQGPQFIFQYYREEENGRGNFPPRFSGLQFPNYSSELNVNALELDDSALYLCASSLDGQGAQHFGDGTRLSIL.

The CDR3 sequence: CASGSSWAAGGPPPYNEQFF. The CDR3 DNA reads as TGTGCTAGTGGTTCATCGTGGGCAGCGGGAGGGCCTCCCCCCTACAATGAGCAGTTCTTC. The rearrangement links TRBV12-5 to TRBJ2-1; 10 bases line up with TRBD2. The CDR3 totals 20 residues. CDR1 LGHNT and CDR2 FRNRAP come from the germline V gene. Trimming took 4 bases from V and 2 from J; bases not matched to a gene: 17.

The rearrangement joins TRBV11-2 to TRBJ2-5; 11 nucleotides match TRBD2. The V and J ends lost 4 bases and 5 bases, in that order; junction bases with no gene match: 9. CDR3 length: 16 residues. The germline gives CDR1 SGHAT, CDR2 FQNNGV. CDR3 sequence: CASSSGTSGQGETQYF. The CDR3 bases are TGTGCCAGCAGCTCCGGGACTAGCGGACAAGGGGAGACCCAGTACTTC.

The chain employs TRBV5-6 and TRBJ2-7; the match to TRBD1 covers 9 bases. V was pared by 3 bases and J by 3 bases, with 7 bases of the junction left unmatched. The length of the CDR3 is 15 residues. Germline-derived CDR1 and CDR2 are SGHDT and YYEEEE. Here the CDR3 reads CASSWGDRASYEQYF. For the CDR3, the DNA is TGTGCCAGCAGCTGGGGGGACAGGGCGAGCTACGAGCAGTACTTC.

This clone was observed a few times. This chain links TRBV29-1 with TRBJ2-2; TRBD2 agrees at 8 bases. The CDR3 extends over 16 amino acids. Germline CDR1 SQVTM, CDR2 ANQGSEA. After removal of 2 bases from V and 5 bases from J, the junction contained 10 bases not matched to a gene. The CDR3 region has the DNA TGCAGCGTTGAATTCGGGCGACTAGCGAGAACCGGGGAGCTGTTTTTT. Amino acids: CSVEFGRLARTGELFF.

The chain uses TRBV27 and TRBJ2-1; D is unresolved. The CDR3 has 11 residues. The V and J ends lost 8 bases and 5 bases respectively, with 7 bases between them. Germline CDR1 reads MNHEY; CDR2 reads SMNVEV (reference sequence). The CDR3 DNA reads as TGTGCCAGCCCCTACGACAATGAGCAGTTCTTC. Protein product: CASPYDNEQFF.

The rearrangement links TRBV19 to TRBJ2-6, with 10 bases fitting TRBD1. The CDR3 is 17 residues long. Germline loops: CDR1 LNHDA, CDR2 SQIVND (reference sequence). V shed 5 bases, J shed 0 bases, and the junction held 4 bases outside the gene matches. CDR3 amino acids: CASSSWTGGSGANVLTF. The CDR3 nucleotides read TGTGCCAGTAGTTCGTGGACAGGGGGCTCTGGGGCCAACGTCCTGACTTTC.

This chain joins TRBV7-9 and TRBJ2-7; 7 nucleotides align to TRBD2. There are 14 residues in the CDR3. CDR1 and CDR2 from the germline V gene are SEHNR and FQNEAQ (reference sequence). V was pared by 3 bases and J by 0 bases, with 2 bases of the junction left unmatched. CDR3: CASSFRDYSYEQYF. CDR3 nucleotides: TGTGCCAGCAGCTTTAGGGACTACTCCTACGAGCAGTACTTC.

This clone was found a few times. The rearrangement joins TRBV6-5 to TRBJ2-7; perhaps D is TRBD1 or TRBD2 (5 bases each). V lost 6 bases and J 1 base, leaving 10 bases between the germline ends. The CDR3 consists of 13 residues. CDR1 and CDR2 (germline): MNHEY, SVGAGI. The CDR3 sequence is CASRDTGSYEQYF. CDR3 coding DNA: TGTGCCAGCAGGGACACGGGGTCCTACGAGCAGTACTTC.

The chain's CDR3 is CASSPTFRDIPSYEQYF. The CDR3, as DNA: TGTGCCAGCAGCCCCACCTTCCGGGACATTCCCTCCTACGAGCAGTACTTC. The V call is TRBV9, the J call TRBJ2-7; D may be TRBD1 (6 bases). Trimming shortened V by 4 bases and J by 0 bases, and 20 bases separated the two germline ends. Germline lookup yields CDR1 SGDLS and CDR2 YYNGEE. This CDR3 contains 17 residues.

The genes are TRBV5-1 and TRBJ2-3; 12 nucleotides align to TRBD1. Germline V lookup: CDR1 SGHRS, CDR2 YFSETQ. The CDR3 sequence is 16 residues long. V was clipped by 3 bases and J by 5 bases; unmatched bases: 7. CDR3 coding DNA: TGCGCCAGCAGCTCGGAAGGGACAGGGGGCGTAGATACGCAGTATTTT. Protein sequence: CASSSEGTGGVDTQYF.

The chain carries TRBV6-4 and TRBJ2-3, with D perhaps matching TRBD2 (5 bases). This CDR3 is 14 amino acids long. The V and J ends lost 0 bases and 1 base respectively, with 5 bases between them. Looked up from germline, CDR1 is MRHNA and CDR2 is SNTAGT. The CDR3 DNA reads as TGTGCCAGCAGTGACTCGAGGGGCACAGATACGCAGTATTTT. Translating it yields CASSDSRGTDTQYF.

V is TRBV7-2 and J is TRBJ2-7; D tentatively reads TRBD1 or TRBD2 (5 bases each). Germline V gives CDR1 SGHTA, CDR2 FQGNSA. The CDR3 is made up of 11 amino acids. V dropped 5 bases and J dropped 6 bases, with 8 bases sitting between them. Here the CDR3 reads CASSPGAEQYF. DNA for the CDR3: TGTGCCAGCAGCCCCGGGGCCGAGCAGTACTTC.

The V call is TRBV9, the J call TRBJ2-1; 9 bases agree with TRBD1. CDR1 and CDR2 (germline): SGDLS, YYNGEE. Trimming took 2 bases from V and 6 from J; bases not matched to a gene: 6. The CDR3 is 15 amino acids. CDR3 nucleotides: TGTGCCAGCAGCGTGGGTGGACAGGGGCTCAATGAGCAGTTCTTC. Translated, it gives CASSVGGQGLNEQFF.